Shown below are 8 T cell receptor beta chains from a single sample sequenced in a study of blood T cell repertoires in COVID-19. TCRdb's copy holds only in-frame clones and misses some; the assay was immunoSEQ multiplex PCR. The table shows roughly 99,000 clones, with more than 65% occurring only once. The sample taken for sequencing was peripheral blood. Every receptor here comes from a woman at least 80 years old with acute or convalescent COVID-19.

J is TRBJ2-3 and V is TRBV6-6, with TRBD1 matching 8 bases. The CDR3 sequence is 15 residues long. J lost 2 bases, V lost 7 bases, and 8 bases had no gene match. Germline lookup yields CDR1 MNHNY and CDR2 SVGAGI (reference sequence). The CDR3 DNA reads TGTGCCAGCAACGACGGGACAGGTTTCACAGATACGCAGTATTTT. Translating gives CASNDGTGFTDTQYF.

This chain connects TRBV25-1 to TRBJ2-5; the match to TRBD2 covers 8 bases. This CDR3 is built from 15 residues. Trimming took 4 bases from V and 5 from J; bases not matched to a gene: 9. CDR1 is MGHDK and CDR2 is SYGVNS in the germline V gene. The CDR3 region is CASSGSLAGPETQYF. The CDR3 DNA follows: TGTGCCAGCAGTGGATCCTTAGCGGGACCTGAGACCCAGTACTTC.

This sequence joins TRBV2 and TRBJ1-2; the D is unclear. The germline gives CDR1 SNHLY, CDR2 FYNNEI. Between the trimmed V and J ends, which lost 2 bases and 2 bases, there was a span of 6 bases. The CDR3 sequence is 13 residues long. The CDR3 loop reads CASSERRNYGYTF. The CDR3 DNA sequence: TGTGCCAGCAGTGAACGGCGGAACTATGGCTACACCTTC.

The chain has TRBV5-5 and TRBJ1-5; 9 positions match TRBD1. CDR3 length: 14 amino acids. Germline V gene data show CDR1 as SGHKS and CDR2 as YYEKEE (reference sequence). The junction had 4 bases not matched to a gene; V was cut back by 5 bases and J by 4 bases. The CDR3 spells CASRQGAGNQPQHF. CDR3 nucleotide sequence: TGTGCCAGCAGACAGGGGGCAGGGAATCAGCCCCAGCATTTT.

The chain uses TRBV4-2 and TRBJ1-6; 7 nucleotides agree with TRBD1. The CDR3 extends over 14 amino acids. CDR1 and CDR2 from the germline V gene are LGHNA and YNFKEQ. V lost 1 base, J lost 6 bases, and 0 bases stayed unmatched. CDR3 in DNA: TGTGCCAGCAGCCAAGGACAGGGTAATTCACCCCTCCACTTT. Amino acids: CASSQGQGNSPLHF.

The chain joins TRBV6-5 to TRBJ1-1; 7 bases fit TRBD1. Unmatched junction bases numbered 5, after V lost 0 bases and J lost 4 bases. Germline V CDR1 and CDR2: MNHEY, SVGAGI. The CDR3 has 15 amino acids. This chain's CDR3 is CASSYSSSGGTEAFF. CDR3 nucleotides: TGTGCCAGCAGTTACTCTTCTTCAGGGGGCACTGAAGCTTTCTTT.

The chain couples TRBV28 to TRBJ2-1, with D uncertain. The V gene's germline CDR1 is MDHEN and CDR2 SYDVKM. V lost 7 bases and J 4 bases, leaving 5 bases between the germline ends. This CDR3 region has 11 residues. The CDR3 loop reads CASTNYNEQFF. As DNA, the CDR3 is TGTGCCAGCACAAATTACAATGAGCAGTTCTTC.

CDR3 coding DNA: TGTGCCAGCAGCTTAGGGGAGGGATCCGAGCAGTACGTC. Translating it yields CASSLGEGSEQYV. The chain joins TRBV7-6 to TRBJ2-7; 7 bases are a match to TRBD2. This CDR3 is 13 amino acids long. CDR1 and CDR2 from the germline V gene are SGHVS and FNYEAQ. V was pared by 1 base and J by 6 bases, with 3 bases of the junction left unmatched.